Only a few counts were recorded for the clone carrying this T cell receptor beta chain. V shed 0 bases and J shed 5 bases, with 1 base lying between them. This CDR3 is built from 11 residues. Germline lookup yields CDR1 ENHRY and CDR2 SYGVKD. Only in-frame clones appear in the TCRdb table, and some are missing; sequencing was by immunoSEQ multiplex PCR. The data hold 99,000 or so clones, with about 82% observed a single time. The sample belongs to a study of graft-versus-host responses after intestinal transplantation. Study summary: Transplants given to recipients were multivisceral, liver-intestinal, or isolated intestinal. Recipients were all induced with anti-thymocyte globulin, then given tacrolimus and steroids for about three years.

This TCR came from a human patient who received an intestinal transplant, so some T cells may come from the graft donor. Material: PBMCs, obtained 255 days after intestinal transplant. The chain has TRBV10-3 and TRBJ1-2; D unresolved. This CDR3 reads CAISESYGYTF. CDR3 in DNA: TGTGCCATCAGTGAGTCATATGGCTACACCTTC.